These 23 T cell receptor beta chains were all obtained from the same sample, sequenced in a study of blood T cells in healthy people across ages. Primers used in a second PCR of about 6 to 12 cycles were a sample-barcoded 5' primer and a J-beta primer mix. TCRdb recomputed calls from the 5' RACE reads with MiXCR, one row per CDR3 protein. The data show roughly 900,000 distinct CDR3 sequences, with around 48% seen just once and around 15% held by the top ten. The sample was blood. Receptors originate from a man aged 30-40 years in good health.

V usage is TRBV7-9 and J usage is TRBJ2-7; no clear D gene. Germline V CDR1 and CDR2: SEHNR, FQNEAQ (reference sequence). This CDR3 has 13 residues. Trimming took off 3 bases at V and 3 bases at J, with 9 bases between the two ends. The CDR3, as DNA: TGTGCCAGCAGCTTTGGGATGAACTACGAGCAGTACTTC. Protein product: CASSFGMNYEQYF.

This clonotype was detected many times. This chain connects TRBV29-1 to TRBJ2-5, with TRBD1 identical over 10 bases. The end of the DNA fits TRBJ2-7 better, so the J call may be wrong. Per the germline V gene, CDR1 is SQVTM and CDR2 is ANQGSEA. CDR3 length: 12 residues. CDR3 residues: CSLRTGGHEQYF. CDR3 DNA: TGCAGCTTACGGACAGGGGGACACGAGCAGTACTTC.

This clonotype showed up just a few times. The chain couples TRBV29-1 to TRBJ2-1, with D possibly being TRBD1 (6 bases). The germline V gene has CDR1 SQVTM and CDR2 ANQGSEA. The V end was cut by 3 bases, the J end by 10 bases, with 16 bases between. This CDR3 has 13 residues. CDR3 coding DNA: TGCAGCGTTGAGGAAGGGAACAGGGAAGAGCAGTTCTTC. Protein sequence: CSVEEGNREEQFF.

This clonotype was seen only a few times. V gene TRBV24-1 combines with J gene TRBJ2-2, with unresolved D. Trimming took off 0 bases at V and 7 bases at J, with 14 bases between the two ends. From germline, CDR1 is KGHDR and CDR2 SFDVKD. This CDR3 has 16 amino acids. The CDR3 sequence: CATSDLGPGSNGELFF. The CDR3 nucleotides read TGTGCCACCAGTGATTTGGGTCCGGGCTCTAACGGGGAGCTGTTTTTT.

J is TRBJ2-2 and V is TRBV6-2 or TRBV6-3; 7 nucleotides line up with TRBD2. Germline V gene sequence: CDR1 MNHEY, CDR2 SVGEGT. The CDR3 covers 15 residues. V trimming: 6 bases; J trimming: 7 bases; junction bases outside the gene matches: 11. CDR3 DNA sequence: TGTGCCAGCAGGCCCGGGGGGACCCCTTTCGGGGAGCTGTTTTTT. This codes for CASRPGGTPFGELFF.

The chain couples TRBV28 to TRBJ1-5; D call uncertain. V dropped 8 bases and J dropped 0 bases, with 11 bases sitting between them. Germline V gene lookup returns CDR1 MDHEN and CDR2 SYDVKM. This CDR3 contains 14 residues. The CDR3: CASRQTYSNQPQHF. CDR3 nucleotides: TGTGCCAGCCGCCAGACCTATAGCAATCAGCCCCAGCATTTT.

This clonotype was seen more than once but under ten times. The V and J genes are TRBV10-3 and TRBJ2-1, with D possibly matching TRBD1 (5 bases). This CDR3 region has 12 residues. CDR1 is ENHRY, CDR2 SYGVKD, per germline. Deletions cut 6 bases from V and 7 bases from J, with 10 bases between. CDR3 DNA sequence: TGTGCCATCAGCCATTCAGGGAATGAGCAGTTCTTC. This codes for CAISHSGNEQFF.

This clonotype came up a few times. Mismatch with germline at one junction end may stem from a read error. The J gene is TRBJ2-7, the V gene TRBV4-3; possibly TRBD1 for D (6 bases). CDR3 length: 11 residues. The germline gives CDR1 LGHNA, CDR2 YSLEER. The CDR3 region is CACRGTYEQYF. The CDR3 coding sequence is TGCGCCTGCAGGGGAACCTACGAGCAGTACTTC.

V is TRBV24-1 and J is TRBJ2-3, with D perhaps matching TRBD2 (6 bases). The CDR3 sequence is 16 residues long. V was cut by 5 bases and J by 2 bases, with 16 bases left in between. Germline CDR1 reads KGHDR; CDR2 reads SFDVKD. The CDR3 nucleotides read TGTGCCACCAGTGGTCAAACTCGGGGGTTCACAGATACGCAGTATTTT. Protein: CATSGQTRGFTDTQYF.

Only a few counts were recorded for this clonotype. This chain joins TRBV6-2 or TRBV6-3 and TRBJ2-1; 8 positions match TRBD2. Per germline, CDR1 MNHEY and CDR2 SVGEGT. There are 14 residues in the CDR3. V dropped 7 bases and J dropped 7; count of bases not matched to a gene: 9. CDR3 residues: CASMPGGLVNEQFF. The CDR3 coding sequence is TGTGCCAGCATGCCGGGGGGGCTGGTTAATGAGCAGTTCTTC.

The sample holds a few counts of this clonotype. This chain uses TRBV28 with TRBJ1-2, with D perhaps TRBD1 (5 bases). The CDR3 sequence is 13 residues long. The V end was cut by 4 bases, the J end by 5 bases, with 11 bases between. From germline, CDR1 is MDHEN and CDR2 SYDVKM. This CDR3 is CASSWAQGYGYTF. CDR3 nucleotides: TGTGCCAGCAGTTGGGCCCAGGGATATGGCTACACCTTC.

This clonotype showed up just a few times. This rearrangement joins TRBV6-1 to TRBJ2-5, with D possibly being TRBD1 (6 bases). With 5 bases removed from V and 5 bases from J, the gap between germline ends came to 15 bases. Germline V gene sequence: CDR1 MNHNS, CDR2 SASEGT. This CDR3 has 14 amino acids. The CDR3 protein is CASSLGAGVETQYF. In DNA form, the CDR3 reads TGTGCCAGCAGTTTGGGGGCTGGGGTCGAGACCCAGTACTTC.

The rearrangement uses TRBV10-3 and TRBJ2-3, with D perhaps matching TRBD1 or TRBD2 (5 bases each). The CDR3 runs to 14 residues. CDR1 ENHRY and CDR2 SYGVKD come from the germline V gene. V was cut by 4 bases and J by 0 bases, with 8 bases left in between. The CDR3 DNA sequence: TGTGCCATCAGTGTTGGGGGTAGCACAGATACGCAGTATTTT. Translation gives CAISVGGSTDTQYF.

This clonotype has only a few counts. The V and J genes are TRBV27 and TRBJ2-1, with D unclear. Germline V CDR1 and CDR2: MNHEY, SMNVEV (reference sequence). The V gene lost 3 bases and the J gene lost 5 bases, with 5 bases spanning the gap. CDR3 length: 12 residues. The CDR3 DNA follows: TGTGCCAGCAGTTTTCTGAACAATGAGCAGTTCTTC. Translation gives CASSFLNNEQFF.

This clonotype was counted a few times. The rearrangement joins TRBV7-2 to TRBJ1-2; the D gene is possibly TRBD1 (5 bases). V shed 6 bases and J shed 4 bases, with 12 bases lying between them. This CDR3 is built from 13 residues. CDR1 is SGHTA, CDR2 FQGNSA, per germline. CDR3 sequence: CASSSRVAYGYTF. The CDR3 DNA reads TGTGCCAGCAGTTCCAGGGTAGCCTATGGCTACACCTTC. Using reference TRBV7-2 and TRBJ1-2 for the parts outside the CDR3, the full variable domain is GAGVSQSPSNKVTEKGKDVELRCDPISGHTALYWYRQSLGQGLEFLIYFQGNSAPDKSGLPSDRFSAERTGGSVSTLTIQRTQQEDSAVYLCASSSRVAYGYTFGSGTRLTVV.

This clonotype has a handful of counts. CDR3 coding DNA: TGTGCCAGCAGTGCTTTTTCATCGAGGGCGAGCTCCTACAATGAGCAGTTCTTC. This gives the protein CASSAFSSRASSYNEQFF. The genes are TRBV2 and TRBJ2-1; D is perhaps TRBD2 (5 bases). V was clipped by 4 bases and J by 0 bases, with 19 bases between them. Germline CDR1 and CDR2: SNHLY and FYNNEI. The CDR3 is made up of 18 amino acids.

This chain links TRBV5-1 with TRBJ2-1, with 8 bases lining up with TRBD1. Germline CDR1 reads SGHRS; CDR2 reads YFSETQ. J gave up 6 bases and V 4 bases, and 9 bases lay outside the gene matches. This CDR3 comprises 15 residues. For the CDR3, the DNA is TGCGCCAGCAGCCCTGACAGGGGAAGTGGCAATGAGCAGTTCTTC. Its protein product is CASSPDRGSGNEQFF. The variable domain in full, completed from reference TRBV5-1 and TRBJ2-1, reads KAGVTQTPRYLIKTRGQQVTLSCSPISGHRSVSWYQQTPGQGLQFLFEYFSETQRNKGNFPGRFSGRQFSNSRSEMNVSTLELGDSALYLCASSPDRGSGNEQFFGPGTRLTVL.

This clonotype was seen a few times. The chain joins TRBV28 to TRBJ2-3; the D is unclear. V lost 1 base and J 6 bases, leaving 8 bases between the germline ends. The CDR3 runs 13 residues. Germline CDR1 is MDHEN and CDR2 is SYDVKM. CDR3 nucleotides: TGTGCCAGCAGTTTATTGGTCCCCGATACGCAGTATTTT. This codes for CASSLLVPDTQYF.

This clonotype appeared many times. The chain joins TRBV29-1 to TRBJ2-7; D gene uncertain. The length of the CDR3 is 12 residues. Germline CDR1 is SQVTM and CDR2 is ANQGSEA. V was trimmed by 7 bases and J by 3 bases, leaving 13 bases between them. The chain's CDR3 is CSAQRAVYEQYF. The CDR3 coding sequence is TGCAGCGCCCAGAGAGCAGTCTACGAGCAGTACTTC.

A few counts support this clonotype. The CDR3 spells CASAGGAKNIQYF. CDR3 sequence (DNA): TGTGCCAGCGCGGGGGGAGCCAAAAACATTCAGTACTTC. V and J are TRBV7-2 and TRBJ2-4, with 8 bases identical to TRBD2. Germline V gene data show CDR1 as SGHTA and CDR2 as FQGNSA. This CDR3 has 13 residues. V shed 8 bases, J shed 0 bases, and the junction held 0 bases outside the gene matches.

The table lists this clonotype with a few counts. The chain links TRBV4-1 to TRBJ2-5; maybe TRBD1 (5 bases). The CDR3 contains 15 residues. Germline V gene lookup returns CDR1 MGHRA and CDR2 YSYEKL. Between the trimmed V and J ends, which lost 0 bases and 1 base, there was a span of 9 bases. CDR3 nucleotides: TGCGCCAGCAGCCAAGAAGGGGCCGGCCAAGAGACCCAGTACTTC. Protein product: CASSQEGAGQETQYF.

The chain combines TRBV10-1 with TRBJ2-1, with a possible D match to TRBD1 (5 bases). With 3 bases removed from V and 6 bases from J, the gap between germline ends came to 15 bases. The length of the CDR3 is 15 residues. Germline CDR1 reads WNHNN; CDR2 reads SYGVQD (reference sequence). The CDR3 spells CASSDVSGLSNEQFF. The CDR3 DNA reads as TGCGCCAGCAGTGATGTTTCAGGGCTGAGCAATGAGCAGTTCTTC.

In its sample, this clonotype was seen a few times. The chain links TRBV7-6 to TRBJ1-2, with D hard to call. This CDR3 is built from 18 residues. Trimming cost V 7 bases and J 2 bases, with 26 bases left between them. Germline V gene data show CDR1 as SGHVS and CDR2 as FNYEAQ. The CDR3 reads CASIIIPLGGPVNYGYTF. In DNA, the CDR3 is TGTGCCAGCATCATTATCCCCCTGGGTGGCCCGGTGAACTATGGCTACACCTTC.